The 21 T cell receptor beta chains below come from one sample, sequenced in a study of T cell responses to AZD1222 COVID-19 vaccine. Only in-frame clones appear in the TCRdb table, and some are missing; sequencing was by immunoSEQ multiplex PCR. Altogether 150,000 to 200,000 clones are present, about nine tenths being singletons, with the ten largest covering about 1.6%. The sequences come from peripheral blood, collected on day 0 of AZD1222 vaccination. These receptors originate from an adult in good health.

The chain uses TRBV29-1 and TRBJ2-3; the match to TRBD1 covers 8 bases. The CDR3 has 14 amino acids. Germline CDR1 reads SQVTM; CDR2 reads ANQGSEA. Unmatched junction bases numbered 6, after V lost 4 bases and J lost 3 bases. The CDR3: CSVAPGGVTDTQYF. The CDR3 nucleotides read TGCAGCGTTGCTCCAGGGGGCGTAACAGATACGCAGTATTTT.

V and J are TRBV25-1 and TRBJ1-3; a weak D match, TRBD1 (5 bases). Germline CDR1 MGHDK, CDR2 SYGVNS. The CDR3 has 18 residues. V was shortened by 4 bases and J by 0 bases, with 19 bases between the two germline ends. Here the CDR3 reads CASSGPKRDGSSGNTIYF. Here the CDR3 DNA reads TGTGCCAGCAGTGGACCGAAAAGGGACGGGAGCTCTGGAAACACCATATATTTT.

This sequence joins TRBV7-9 and TRBJ1-2; no clear D. This CDR3 has 15 residues. CDR1 is SEHNR and CDR2 is FQNEAQ in the germline V gene (reference sequence). Trimming removed 0 bases from V and 4 bases from J, with 12 bases in between. CDR3 protein: CASSLAAGLSYGYTF. The CDR3, as DNA: TGTGCCAGCAGCTTAGCGGCCGGACTGAGCTATGGCTACACCTTC. Filled out from reference TRBV7-9 and TRBJ1-2, the complete variable domain reads DTGVSQNPRHKITKRGQNVTFRCDPISEHNRLYWYRQTLGQGPEFLTYFQNEAQLEKSRLLSDRFSAERPKGSFSTLEIQRTEQGDSAMYLCASSLAAGLSYGYTFGSGTRLTVV.

The genes are TRBV27 and TRBJ1-1; 8 bases map to TRBD1. CDR3 length: 12 residues. Germline CDR1 MNHEY, CDR2 SMNVEV (reference sequence). Germline trimming cut 5 bases from V and 10 bases from J; bases unmatched to any gene: 6. In DNA, the CDR3 is TGTGCCAGCAGTCTCGGACAGGGCCGAGCTTTCTTT. Residues: CASSLGQGRAFF.

This chain connects TRBV24-1 to TRBJ2-3; TRBD2 matches at 11 bases. Germline CDR1 KGHDR, CDR2 SFDVKD. The CDR3 runs 16 residues. Germline trimming cut 5 bases from V and 5 bases from J; bases unmatched to any gene: 8. In DNA form, the CDR3 reads TGTGCCACCAGTGGCATTAGCGGGGGGGCGAGAGATACGCAGTATTTT. Encoded protein: CATSGISGGARDTQYF.

V is TRBV11-3 and J is TRBJ2-5; 7 bases line up with TRBD2. V shed 1 base, J shed 1 base, and the junction held 3 bases outside the gene matches. The germline gives CDR1 SGHNT, CDR2 YENEEA. This CDR3 comprises 15 residues. The CDR3 reads CASSLGEGPQETQYF. The CDR3 bases are TGTGCCAGCAGCTTAGGGGAGGGGCCCCAAGAGACCCAGTACTTC.

The chain is built from TRBV5-1 and TRBJ1-1; 9 bases line up with TRBD1. The CDR3 is 15 residues long. Germline V gene lookup returns CDR1 SGHRS and CDR2 YFSETQ. Trimming removed 4 bases from V and 1 base from J; junction bases left unmatched: 5. The CDR3 sequence: CASSGGTGQNTEAFF. In DNA form, the CDR3 reads TGCGCCAGCAGCGGAGGGACAGGGCAGAACACTGAAGCTTTCTTT.

This chain joins TRBV12-5 and TRBJ2-2, with 7 bases matching TRBD2. This CDR3 spans 16 amino acids. From germline, CDR1 is LGHNT and CDR2 FRNRAP. V gave up 3 bases and J gave up 4 bases; unmatched junction bases: 8. CDR3 in amino acids: CASGFQVAGVTGELFF. As DNA, the CDR3 is TGTGCTAGTGGTTTTCAGGTGGCGGGAGTCACCGGGGAGCTGTTTTTT.

V is TRBV30 and J is TRBJ2-1; D is ambiguous. The CDR3 length is 12 residues. Germline CDR1 and CDR2: GTSNPN and SVGIG (reference sequence). The germline V and J ends were trimmed by 3 bases and 5 bases, with 8 bases remaining between them. Here the CDR3 reads CAWSPLDNEQFF. The CDR3 nucleotides read TGTGCCTGGAGCCCTCTTGACAATGAGCAGTTCTTC. The full variable domain, in which reference TRBV30 and TRBJ2-1 provide the parts outside the CDR3, is SQTIHQWPATLVQPVGSPLSLECTVEGTSNPNLYWYRQAAGRGLQLLFYSVGIGQISSEVPQNLSASRPQDRQFILSSKKLLLSDSGFYLCAWSPLDNEQFFGPGTRLTVL.

The chain links TRBV5-1 to TRBJ1-4; maybe TRBD1 (6 bases). The CDR3 length is 16 residues. CDR1 and CDR2 from the germline V gene are SGHRS and YFSETQ. V dropped 4 bases and J dropped 0 bases, with 13 bases sitting between them. The DNA for the CDR3 is TGCGCCAGCAGCATCTCAGGGGATGCAACTAATGAAAAACTGTTTTTT. This codes for CASSISGDATNEKLFF.

A few counts support this clone. The chain has TRBV12-3 or TRBV12-4 and TRBJ1-1; a weak D match, TRBD1 (5 bases). The V end lost 8 bases, the J end lost 1 base, and 11 bases lay between the germline ends. The CDR3 has 13 amino acids. CDR3 DNA sequence: TGTGCCAGCGTTCTGGGGGAGAACACTGAAGCTTTCTTT. It yields the protein CASVLGENTEAFF.

CDR3: CASHSRSYSTDTQYF. In nucleotides, the CDR3 is TGTGCCAGCCACTCCAGGTCCTATAGCACAGATACGCAGTATTTT. The chain uses TRBV6-5 and TRBJ2-3; D is unresolved. The CDR3 length is 15 residues. Trimming took 8 bases from V and 0 from J, leaving 15 bases between them. The V gene's germline CDR1 is MNHEY and CDR2 SVGAGI.

The chain uses TRBV19 and TRBJ2-2; 10 bases fit TRBD1. The J segment lost 6 bases and the V segment lost 9 bases, leaving 13 bases of the junction unmatched. Germline values: CDR1 LNHDA, CDR2 SQIVND (reference sequence). The CDR3 is made up of 16 amino acids. In nucleotides, the CDR3 is TGTGCCAGCAGAAGGCGGACAGGGGGAGGAGCCGGGGAGCTGTTTTTT. Translating gives CASRRRTGGGAGELFF.

The J gene is TRBJ2-3, the V gene TRBV11-2; D is unresolved. The CDR3 consists of 11 residues. V was clipped by 5 bases and J by 9 bases, with 9 bases between them. Per the germline V gene, CDR1 is SGHAT and CDR2 is FQNNGV. CDR3: CASSPRLTQYF. As DNA, the CDR3 is TGTGCCAGCAGCCCCCGGTTGACGCAGTATTTT.

The chain has TRBV6-4 and TRBJ1-5; 8 positions agree with TRBD1. The CDR3 extends over 16 amino acids. The J segment lost 5 bases and the V segment lost 1 base, leaving 7 bases of the junction unmatched. Germline CDR1 and CDR2: MRHNA and SNTAGT. The CDR3 reads CASSDYSAGGHQPQHF. In DNA form, the CDR3 reads TGTGCCAGCAGTGACTATAGTGCAGGGGGCCATCAGCCCCAGCATTTT.

V and J are TRBV5-8 and TRBJ1-1; D not certain. From germline, CDR1 is SGHTS and CDR2 YDEGEE. Trimming shortened V by 9 bases and J by 0 bases, and 15 bases separated the two germline ends. CDR3 size: 14 residues. The CDR3: CATFSGFMNTEAFF. The CDR3 region has the DNA TGTGCCACCTTTTCCGGGTTTATGAACACTGAAGCTTTCTTT. The complete variable domain, with remaining parts taken from reference TRBV5-8 and TRBJ1-1, reads EAGVTQSPTHLIKTRGQQATLRCSPISGHTSVYWYQQALGLGLQFLLWYDEGEERNRGNFPPRFSGRQFPNYSSELNVNALELEDSALYLCATFSGFMNTEAFFGQGTRLTVV.

This clone was seen just once. The chain recombines TRBV6-6 with TRBJ1-5, with D possibly being TRBD1 (6 bases). V was pared by 0 bases and J by 6 bases, with 15 bases between. CDR1 and CDR2 from the germline V gene are MNHNY and SVGAGI (reference sequence). This CDR3 contains 16 residues. CDR3 amino acids: CASSYSRDNTGQPQHF. The CDR3 DNA is TGTGCCAGCAGTTACTCCCGGGACAATACAGGTCAGCCCCAGCATTTT.

The rearrangement links TRBV12-5 to TRBJ2-3; D is unresolved. V dropped 5 bases and J dropped 4 bases, with 13 bases sitting between them. Per germline, CDR1 LGHNT and CDR2 FRNRAP. CDR3 length: 14 amino acids. The DNA for the CDR3 is TGTGCTAGTGGTAAGGACGGTGGGCCAGATACGCAGTATTTT. This gives the protein CASGKDGGPDTQYF.

This chain connects TRBV18 to TRBJ2-1, with 7 bases matching TRBD2. The CDR3 length is 14 residues. V was clipped by 3 bases and J by 6 bases; unmatched bases: 5. CDR1 and CDR2 from the germline V gene are KGHSH and LQKENI. DNA of the CDR3: TGTGCCAGCTCACCTTTTACGGGGGGCAATGAGCAGTTCTTC. Translated: CASSPFTGGNEQFF.

The chain's CDR3 is CASSRELGGTYGYTF. Written as DNA, the CDR3 is TGTGCCAGCAGTCGAGAGTTAGGGGGAACCTATGGCTACACCTTC. The chain links TRBV6-2 or TRBV6-3 to TRBJ1-2; a possible D gene is TRBD1 (6 bases). The ends were cut back, 5 bases at V and 4 bases at J, with 17 bases in the middle. This CDR3 region has 15 residues. Germline assignment: CDR1 MNHEY and CDR2 SVGEGT.

The chain uses TRBV2 and TRBJ1-1, with 11 positions matching TRBD1. The germline gives CDR1 SNHLY, CDR2 FYNNEI. The CDR3 loop spans 14 amino acids. The V and J ends lost 8 bases and 5 bases, in that order; junction bases with no gene match: 7. The CDR3 reads CASSSDRGRTEAFF. The CDR3 DNA follows: TGTGCCAGCTCCTCGGACAGGGGGCGAACTGAAGCTTTCTTT.